One sample yielded the 18 T cell receptor beta chains listed below, sequenced in a study of blood T cell repertoires in COVID-19. Profiling relied on immunoSEQ multiplex PCR, and the TCRdb table lists in-frame clones only, not all of them. This sample has 180,000 or so clones, with about 80% found just once. Sequencing input: PBMCs or T cells enriched from blood (not recorded which). These TCRs come from a man in his 60s who had been exposed to COVID-19.

The rearrangement links TRBV6-4 to TRBJ1-3; TRBD1 agrees at 10 bases. This CDR3 has 16 residues. Germline V gene lookup returns CDR1 MRHNA and CDR2 SNTAGT. Germline trimming cut 5 bases from V and 4 bases from J; bases unmatched to any gene: 8. CDR3: CASSNPGTGVGNTIYF. The CDR3 DNA reads TGTGCCAGCAGTAATCCCGGGACAGGGGTAGGAAACACCATATATTTT.

This chain uses TRBV9 with TRBJ2-3; perhaps TRBD2 as D (5 bases). Trimming pared 0 bases from V and 0 bases from J, leaving 17 bases between. Germline CDR1 and CDR2: SGDLS and YYNGEE. This CDR3 region has 18 residues. The CDR3 is CASSVAPTTTTSTDTQYF. For the CDR3, the DNA is TGTGCCAGCAGCGTAGCTCCGACGACTACGACTAGCACAGATACGCAGTATTTT. Variable domain in full (rest from reference TRBV9 and TRBJ2-3): DSGVTQTPKHLITATGQRVTLRCSPRSGDLSVYWYQQSLDQGLQFLIQYYNGEERAKGNILERFSAQQFPDLHSELNLSSLELGDSALYFCASSVAPTTTTSTDTQYFGPGTRLTVL.

This clone is a singleton in its sample. This rearrangement joins TRBV6-1 to TRBJ1-2; no definite D call. Germline V gives CDR1 MNHNS, CDR2 SASEGT. The CDR3 consists of 13 residues. Trimming shortened V by 3 bases and J by 4 bases, and 9 bases separated the two germline ends. The CDR3 DNA follows: TGTGCCAGCAGTGATGCGGATGCCTATGGCTACACCTTC. This translates into CASSDADAYGYTF.

The chain uses TRBV4-1 and TRBJ2-1, with TRBD1 identical over 7 bases. From germline, CDR1 is MGHRA and CDR2 YSYEKL. Trimming took 3 bases from V and 8 from J; bases not matched to a gene: 13. The CDR3 has 16 amino acids. This CDR3 is CASSQHETGNRYEQFF. The CDR3 nucleotides are TGCGCCAGCAGCCAGCATGAGACAGGGAATCGGTATGAGCAGTTCTTC.

V usage is TRBV7-2 and J usage is TRBJ2-3; maybe TRBD2 (6 bases). CDR1 and CDR2 (germline): SGHTA, FQGNSA. The CDR3 covers 18 residues. V was trimmed by 5 bases and J by 4 bases, leaving 25 bases between them. This CDR3 reads CASSTPGMLGGGADTQYF. CDR3 DNA sequence: TGTGCCAGCAGCACACCCGGGATGCTAGGCGGCGGGGCAGATACGCAGTATTTT.

The rearrangement joins TRBV3-1 (or the pseudogene TRBV3-2) to TRBJ1-1; 8 bases line up with TRBD1. The CDR3 spans 15 residues. V gave up 2 bases and J gave up 4 bases; unmatched junction bases: 6. CDR1 is LGHDT and CDR2 is YNNKEL in the germline V gene (reference sequence). CDR3: CASSQPWTGITEAFF. Written as DNA, the CDR3 is TGTGCCAGCAGCCAACCGTGGACAGGGATCACTGAAGCTTTCTTT.

The rearrangement links TRBV19 to TRBJ1-5; D is unresolved. The CDR3 extends over 12 amino acids. Between the trimmed V and J ends, which lost 6 bases and 5 bases, there was a span of 8 bases. Per the germline V gene, CDR1 is LNHDA and CDR2 is SQIVND (reference sequence). CDR3 sequence: CASSPLDQPQHF. The DNA for the CDR3 is TGTGCCAGTAGCCCACTTGATCAGCCCCAGCATTTT.

The chain recombines TRBV4-2 with TRBJ2-7; the D gene is possibly TRBD2 (5 bases). V gave up 3 bases and J gave up 0 bases, with 15 bases separating them. The CDR3 covers 16 residues. Germline loops: CDR1 LGHNA, CDR2 YNFKEQ. The CDR3 nucleotides read TGTGCCAGCAGCCACGCTGAGGACGGAGGCTCCTACGAGCAGTACTTC. It specifies CASSHAEDGGSYEQYF.

The chain couples TRBV5-1 to TRBJ2-7; D possibly corresponds to TRBD1 (6 bases). CDR1 and CDR2 from the germline V gene are SGHRS and YFSETQ. V gave up 0 bases and J gave up 4 bases, with 14 bases separating them. The CDR3 is 15 residues long. The CDR3 DNA reads as TGCGCCAGCAGCTTGGAAAGGACAGCCGTTTACGAGCAGTACTTC. Protein: CASSLERTAVYEQYF. Using reference TRBV5-1 and TRBJ2-7 for the parts outside the CDR3, the full variable domain is KAGVTQTPRYLIKTRGQQVTLSCSPISGHRSVSWYQQTPGQGLQFLFEYFSETQRNKGNFPGRFSGRQFSNSRSEMNVSTLELGDSALYLCASSLERTAVYEQYFGPGTRLTVT.

The V call is TRBV29-1, the J call TRBJ2-1; possibly TRBD1 for D (5 bases). In germline, CDR1 is SQVTM, CDR2 ANQGSEA. The CDR3 runs 13 residues. V lost 2 bases to trimming and J lost 8 bases, with 13 bases between them. CDR3 sequence: CSVEKTGTHEQFF. The CDR3 DNA reads as TGCAGCGTTGAAAAAACAGGCACCCATGAGCAGTTCTTC.

This clone was counted a few times. The chain recombines TRBV4-1 with TRBJ2-1, with D possibly being TRBD2 (5 bases). The V and J ends lost 1 base and 4 bases respectively, with 8 bases between them. The CDR3 spans 14 residues. Germline CDR1 reads MGHRA; CDR2 reads YSYEKL. The CDR3, as DNA: TGCGCCAGCAGCCAAGGACTATTTTACAATGAGCAGTTCTTC. It is translated as CASSQGLFYNEQFF.

The CDR3 sequence is CSQPLWTVQETQYF. CDR3 DNA sequence: TGCAGCCAACCCCTATGGACAGTCCAAGAGACCCAGTACTTC. This chain joins TRBV29-1 and TRBJ2-5; the D gene is possibly TRBD1 (6 bases). Germline values: CDR1 SQVTM, CDR2 ANQGSEA. The CDR3 has 14 amino acids. The germline V and J ends were trimmed by 8 bases and 1 base, with 17 bases remaining between them.

This clone was seen a few times. J is TRBJ2-7 and V is TRBV5-1, with 7 bases fitting TRBD1. The junction had 4 bases not matched to a gene; V was cut back by 1 base and J by 0 bases. This CDR3 spans 15 amino acids. Germline CDR1 is SGHRS and CDR2 is YFSETQ. The CDR3 loop is CASSLRAGGSYEQYF. In DNA, the CDR3 is TGCGCCAGCAGCTTGCGGGCAGGGGGCTCCTACGAGCAGTACTTC.

The V and J genes are TRBV29-1 and TRBJ1-2, with TRBD1 identical over 7 bases. CDR1 and CDR2 from the germline V gene are SQVTM and ANQGSEA. Losses at the gene ends were 4 bases for V and 0 bases for J; bases not matched to a gene: 8. This CDR3 contains 15 residues. CDR3 protein: CSVVDQGGANYGYTF. CDR3 nucleotides: TGCAGCGTTGTCGACCAGGGGGGAGCTAACTATGGCTACACCTTC.

The V gene is TRBV5-1, the J gene TRBJ2-3; tentatively, D is TRBD2 (5 bases). V was pared by 0 bases and J by 2 bases, with 13 bases between. The length of the CDR3 is 16 residues. Germline V lookup: CDR1 SGHRS, CDR2 YFSETQ. Written as DNA, the CDR3 is TGCGCCAGCAGCTTGGCCTTTGAGACTATCACAGATACGCAGTATTTT. This gives the protein CASSLAFETITDTQYF. The full variable domain, with the rest looked up from reference TRBV5-1 and TRBJ2-3, is KAGVTQTPRYLIKTRGQQVTLSCSPISGHRSVSWYQQTPGQGLQFLFEYFSETQRNKGNFPGRFSGRQFSNSRSEMNVSTLELGDSALYLCASSLAFETITDTQYFGPGTRLTVL.

V and J are TRBV29-1 and TRBJ2-7; D not resolved. V was pared by 3 bases and J by 5 bases, with 8 bases between. Germline loops: CDR1 SQVTM, CDR2 ANQGSEA. This CDR3 contains 11 residues. The CDR3: CSVDRFHEQYF. For the CDR3, the DNA is TGCAGCGTTGACAGGTTTCACGAGCAGTACTTC.

This clone has just one count. This chain joins TRBV19 and TRBJ1-1, with 7 positions matching TRBD1. Per the germline V gene, CDR1 is LNHDA and CDR2 is SQIVND (reference sequence). V lost 7 bases, J lost 7 bases, and 9 bases stayed unmatched. This CDR3 is 13 amino acids long. CDR3 amino acids: CASTPTGAYEAFF. The CDR3 bases are TGTGCCAGTACCCCTACAGGGGCCTATGAAGCTTTCTTT.

The chain links TRBV6-5 to TRBJ2-1; 7 bases are a match to TRBD1. V was pared by 7 bases and J by 5 bases, with 11 bases of the junction left unmatched. This CDR3 has 15 residues. The germline CDR1 and CDR2 sequences are MNHEY and SVGAGI. In nucleotides, the CDR3 is TGTGCCAGCACCATTGACAGGGTAACACACAATGAGCAGTTCTTC. Translated, it gives CASTIDRVTHNEQFF.